This T cell receptor (beta chain) was identified during a study of blood T cell repertoires in COVID-19. The table came from immunoSEQ multiplex PCR; TCRdb's copy has only in-frame clones and leaves some out. The data hold some 180,000 clones, with more than 60% observed a single time. J gave up 8 bases and V 6 bases, and 15 bases lay outside the gene matches. Germline-derived CDR1 and CDR2 are WNHNN and SYGVQD (reference sequence). The length of the CDR3 is 16 residues. The sequenced sample consisted of peripheral blood. The genes are TRBV10-1 and TRBJ1-3; TRBD1 matches 8 bases. The sequence was obtained from a man aged 50 or older who had recovered from COVID-19. The CDR3 coding sequence is TGCGCCAGCAGCCGACCTGGGACAGGAATCTTCCACACCATATATTTT. This sequence encodes CASSRPGTGIFHTIYF.